This TCR beta chain was recorded in a study of neurological immune-mediated disorders. Unmatched junction bases numbered 3, after V lost 4 bases and J lost 4 bases. Germline V gene sequence: CDR1 SGHRS, CDR2 YFSETQ. This CDR3 spans 13 amino acids. This clonotype was seen many times. The antigen is not known. Synthesis of cDNA was performed by 5'RACE using 10-nucleotide random UMIs. MiXCR, run by TCRdb on the 5' RACE reads, gives a single entry per CDR3 protein. The sample has 60,000 to 85,000 distinct CDR3 sequences; roughly 4.4% are singletons. Study-level results: One related-CDR3 cluster, identified by phylogenetic grouping, held the repertoires of 18 of 34 multiple sclerosis patients and was a possible signature.

2 million PBMCs stored at -80 C were the source of the unsorted libraries. The specimen was PBMCs. This receptor was identified in a woman between 70 and 85 years old with multiple sclerosis. The gene calls are TRBV5-1 and TRBJ1-2; TRBD1 agrees at 8 bases. The CDR3 here is CASSQGQGYGYTF. The CDR3 nucleotides are TGCGCCAGCAGCCAAGGACAGGGCTATGGCTACACCTTC.